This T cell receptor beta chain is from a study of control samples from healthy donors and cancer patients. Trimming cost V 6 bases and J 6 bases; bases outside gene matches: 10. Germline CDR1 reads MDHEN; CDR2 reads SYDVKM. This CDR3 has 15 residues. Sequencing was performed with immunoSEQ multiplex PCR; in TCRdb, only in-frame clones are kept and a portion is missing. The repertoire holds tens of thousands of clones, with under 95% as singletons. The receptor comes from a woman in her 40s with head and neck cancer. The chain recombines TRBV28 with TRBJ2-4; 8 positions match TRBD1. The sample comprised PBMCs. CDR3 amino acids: CASSPDRVGRNIQYF. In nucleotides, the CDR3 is TGTGCCAGCAGCCCGGACAGGGTCGGACGAAACATTCAGTACTTC.